This T cell receptor (beta chain) emerged from a study of shared clonotypes between healthy human individuals. The length of the CDR3 is 12 residues. The ends were cut back, 2 bases at V and 6 bases at J, with 4 bases in the middle. Germline V lookup: CDR1 ENHRY, CDR2 SYGVKD. Study-wide findings and caveats: It was the non-shared clonotypes that had lower generation probabilities than clonotypes shared by all four donors.

A single count supports this clone. Its specificity is unknown. The authors ran the assay at deep level. Once extracted for a subset, genomic DNA was divided evenly among several immunoSEQ plates. The sorted-subset replicate PCRs were given about 210 ng DNA, which is tens of thousands of T cell genomes. The method was immunoSEQ multiplex PCR; TCRdb's version includes in-frame clones alone and lacks a portion of them. The sample carries over 800,000 clones, roughly 92% recorded once. Naivety among CD8 cells was defined by CD45RO negativity and positive CCR7 selection, thereby excluding terminally differentiated effector memory CD45RA+ cells.

What was sequenced was naive CD8+ T cells sorted from blood. This chain uses TRBV10-3 with TRBJ2-2; D is unclear. The TCR originated in a man aged 25-40 years in good health. The chain's CDR3 is CAISEDPGELFF. The CDR3 DNA is TGTGCCATCAGTGAGGACCCCGGGGAGCTGTTTTTT.